The 3 T cell receptor beta chains given below trace back to one sample, sequenced in a study of cytomegalovirus exposure and HLA in healthy donors. Both 60 Vbeta primers and 13 Jbeta primers went into the PCR. Measured with immunoSEQ multiplex PCR; TCRdb has only the in-frame clones, and not every one. There are about 170,000 clones in the sample, with around 0.79% held by the top ten. Source material: PBMCs. These receptors originate from a woman in her late teens or twenties in good health and CMV-seropositive.

CDR3 DNA: TGTGCCTGGAGTTCCTTCAGGGGCTATAATGAAAAACTGTTTTTT. Translation gives CAWSSFRGYNEKLFF. The chain has TRBV30 and TRBJ1-4, with a weak D call TRBD1 (6 bases). Germline V gene lookup returns CDR1 GTSNPN and CDR2 SVGIG (reference sequence). Between the trimmed V and J ends, which lost 2 bases and 4 bases, there was a span of 14 bases. CDR3 length: 15 residues.

The CDR3 protein is CASSGSPGTGGGGYGYTF. CDR3 nucleotides: TGTGCCAGCAGTGGCAGTCCCGGGACAGGGGGCGGCGGCTATGGCTACACCTTC. The V and J genes are TRBV25-1 and TRBJ1-2; 12 positions match TRBD1. CDR3 size: 18 residues. Losses at the gene ends were 4 bases for V and 4 bases for J; bases not matched to a gene: 13. CDR1 and CDR2 (germline): MGHDK, SYGVNS.

V gene TRBV14 combines with J gene TRBJ2-1, with TRBD2 matching 14 bases. The CDR3 totals 19 residues. V dropped 1 base and J dropped 0; count of bases not matched to a gene: 5. The germline CDR1 and CDR2 sequences are SGHDN and FVKESK. The CDR3 coding sequence is TGTGCCAGCAGCCAAGGGACTAGCGGGAGGATACGCTCCTACAATGAGCAGTTCTTC. Encoded protein: CASSQGTSGRIRSYNEQFF.